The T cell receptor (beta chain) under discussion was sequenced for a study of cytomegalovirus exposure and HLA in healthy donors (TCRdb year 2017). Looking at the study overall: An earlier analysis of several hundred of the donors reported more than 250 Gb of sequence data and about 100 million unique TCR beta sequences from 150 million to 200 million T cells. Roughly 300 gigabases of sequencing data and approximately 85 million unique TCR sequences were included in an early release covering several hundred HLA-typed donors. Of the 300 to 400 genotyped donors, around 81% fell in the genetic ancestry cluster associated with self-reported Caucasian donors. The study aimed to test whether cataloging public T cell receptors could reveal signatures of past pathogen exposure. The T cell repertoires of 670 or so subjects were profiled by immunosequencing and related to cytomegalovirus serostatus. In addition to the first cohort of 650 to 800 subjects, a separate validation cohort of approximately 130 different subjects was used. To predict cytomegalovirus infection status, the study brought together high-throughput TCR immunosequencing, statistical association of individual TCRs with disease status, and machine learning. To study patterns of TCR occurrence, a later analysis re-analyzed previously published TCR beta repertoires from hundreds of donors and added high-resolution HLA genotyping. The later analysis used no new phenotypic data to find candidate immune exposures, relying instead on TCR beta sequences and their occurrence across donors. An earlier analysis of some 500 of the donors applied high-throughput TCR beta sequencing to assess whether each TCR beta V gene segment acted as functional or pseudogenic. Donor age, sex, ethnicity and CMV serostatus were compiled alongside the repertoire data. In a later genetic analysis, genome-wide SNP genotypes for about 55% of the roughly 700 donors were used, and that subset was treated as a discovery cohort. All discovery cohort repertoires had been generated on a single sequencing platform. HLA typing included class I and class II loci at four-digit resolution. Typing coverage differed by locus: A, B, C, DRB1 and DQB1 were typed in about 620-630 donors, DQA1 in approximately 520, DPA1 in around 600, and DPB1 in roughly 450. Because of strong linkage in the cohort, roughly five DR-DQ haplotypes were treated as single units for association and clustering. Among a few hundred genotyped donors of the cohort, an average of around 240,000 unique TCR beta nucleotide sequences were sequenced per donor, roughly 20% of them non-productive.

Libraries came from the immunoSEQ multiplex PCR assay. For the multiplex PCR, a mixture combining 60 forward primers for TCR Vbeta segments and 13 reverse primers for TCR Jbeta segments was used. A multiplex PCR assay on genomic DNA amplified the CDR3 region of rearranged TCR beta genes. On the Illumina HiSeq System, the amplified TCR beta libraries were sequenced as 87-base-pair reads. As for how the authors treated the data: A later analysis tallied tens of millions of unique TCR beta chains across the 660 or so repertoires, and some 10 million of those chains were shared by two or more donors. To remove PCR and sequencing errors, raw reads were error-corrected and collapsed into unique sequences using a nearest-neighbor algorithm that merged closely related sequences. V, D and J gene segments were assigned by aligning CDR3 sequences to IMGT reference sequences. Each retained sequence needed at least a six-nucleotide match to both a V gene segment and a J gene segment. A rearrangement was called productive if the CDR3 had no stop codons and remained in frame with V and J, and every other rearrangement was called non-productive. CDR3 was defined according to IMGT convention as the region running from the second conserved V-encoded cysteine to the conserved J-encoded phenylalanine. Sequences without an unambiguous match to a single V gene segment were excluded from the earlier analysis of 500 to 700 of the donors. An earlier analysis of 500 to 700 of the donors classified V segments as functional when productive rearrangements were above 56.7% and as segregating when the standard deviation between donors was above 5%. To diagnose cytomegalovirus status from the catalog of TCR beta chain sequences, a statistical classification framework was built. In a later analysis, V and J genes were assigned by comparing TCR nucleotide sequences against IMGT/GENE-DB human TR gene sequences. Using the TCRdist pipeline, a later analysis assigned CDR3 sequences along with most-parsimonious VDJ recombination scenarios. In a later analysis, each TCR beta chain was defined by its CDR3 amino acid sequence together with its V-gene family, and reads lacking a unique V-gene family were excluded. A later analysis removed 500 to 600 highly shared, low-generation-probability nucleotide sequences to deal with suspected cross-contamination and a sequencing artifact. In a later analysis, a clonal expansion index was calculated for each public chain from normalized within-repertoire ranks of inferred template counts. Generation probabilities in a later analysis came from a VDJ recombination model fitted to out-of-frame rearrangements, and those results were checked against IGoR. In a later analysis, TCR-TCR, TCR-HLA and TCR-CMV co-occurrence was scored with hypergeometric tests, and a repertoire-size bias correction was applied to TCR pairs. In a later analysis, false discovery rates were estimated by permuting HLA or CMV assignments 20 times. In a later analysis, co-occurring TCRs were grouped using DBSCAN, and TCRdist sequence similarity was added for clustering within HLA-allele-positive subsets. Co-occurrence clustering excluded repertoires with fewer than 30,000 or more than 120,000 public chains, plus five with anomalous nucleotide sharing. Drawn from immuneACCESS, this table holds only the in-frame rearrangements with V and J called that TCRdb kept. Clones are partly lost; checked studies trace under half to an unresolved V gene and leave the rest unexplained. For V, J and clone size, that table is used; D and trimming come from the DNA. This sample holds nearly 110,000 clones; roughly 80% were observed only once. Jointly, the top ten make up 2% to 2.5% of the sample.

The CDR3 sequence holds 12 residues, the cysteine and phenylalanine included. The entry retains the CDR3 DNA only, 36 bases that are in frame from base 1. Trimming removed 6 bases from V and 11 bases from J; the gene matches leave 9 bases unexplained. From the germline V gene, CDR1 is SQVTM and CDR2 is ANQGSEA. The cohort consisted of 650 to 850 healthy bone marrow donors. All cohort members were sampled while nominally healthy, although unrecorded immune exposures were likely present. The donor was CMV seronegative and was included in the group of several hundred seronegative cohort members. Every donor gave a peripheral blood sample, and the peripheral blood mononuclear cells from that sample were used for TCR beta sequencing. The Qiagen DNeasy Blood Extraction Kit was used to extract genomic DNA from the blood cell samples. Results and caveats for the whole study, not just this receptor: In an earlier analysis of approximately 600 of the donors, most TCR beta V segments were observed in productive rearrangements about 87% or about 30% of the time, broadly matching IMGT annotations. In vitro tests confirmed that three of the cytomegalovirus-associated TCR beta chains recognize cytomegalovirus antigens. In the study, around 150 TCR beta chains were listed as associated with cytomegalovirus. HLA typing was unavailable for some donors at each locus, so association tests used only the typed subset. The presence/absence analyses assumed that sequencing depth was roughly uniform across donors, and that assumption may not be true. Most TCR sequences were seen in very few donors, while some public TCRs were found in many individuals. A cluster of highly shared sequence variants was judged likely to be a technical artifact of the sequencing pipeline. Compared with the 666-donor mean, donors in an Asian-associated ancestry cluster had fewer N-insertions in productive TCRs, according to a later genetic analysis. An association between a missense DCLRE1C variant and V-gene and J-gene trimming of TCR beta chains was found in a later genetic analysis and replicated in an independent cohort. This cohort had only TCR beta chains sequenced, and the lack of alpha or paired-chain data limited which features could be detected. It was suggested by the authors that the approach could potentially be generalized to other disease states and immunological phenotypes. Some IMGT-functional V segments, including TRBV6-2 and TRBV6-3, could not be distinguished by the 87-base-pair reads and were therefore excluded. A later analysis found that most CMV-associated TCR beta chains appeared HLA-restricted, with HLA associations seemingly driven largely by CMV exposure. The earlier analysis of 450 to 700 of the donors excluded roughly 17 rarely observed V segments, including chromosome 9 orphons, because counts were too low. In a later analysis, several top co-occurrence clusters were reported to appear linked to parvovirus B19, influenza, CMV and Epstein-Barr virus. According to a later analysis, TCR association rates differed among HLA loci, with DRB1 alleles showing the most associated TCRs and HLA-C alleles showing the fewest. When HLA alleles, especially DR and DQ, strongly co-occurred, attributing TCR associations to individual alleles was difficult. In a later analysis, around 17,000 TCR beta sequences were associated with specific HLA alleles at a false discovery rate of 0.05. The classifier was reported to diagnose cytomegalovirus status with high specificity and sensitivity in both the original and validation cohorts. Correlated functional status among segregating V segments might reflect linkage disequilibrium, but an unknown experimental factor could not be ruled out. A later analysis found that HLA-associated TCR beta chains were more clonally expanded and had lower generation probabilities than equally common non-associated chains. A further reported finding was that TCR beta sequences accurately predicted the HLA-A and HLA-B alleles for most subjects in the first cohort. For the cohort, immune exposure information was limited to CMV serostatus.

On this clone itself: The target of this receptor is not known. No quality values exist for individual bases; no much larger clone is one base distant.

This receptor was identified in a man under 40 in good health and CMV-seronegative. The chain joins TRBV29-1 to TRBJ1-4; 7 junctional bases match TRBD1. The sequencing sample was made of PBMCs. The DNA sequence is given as TGCAGCGTCGGGGACCCCAGGGGGAAACTGTTTTTT. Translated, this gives CSVGDPRGKLFF.